This T cell receptor (beta chain) stems from a study of blood T cell repertoires in COVID-19. Study-level background: Collection of acute and convalescent COVID-19 samples took place in the United States, Italy and Spain. PBMCs, B-cell-depleted T cells, or T cells provided the cDNA or gDNA that made up the material.

Per the original data handling: Nucleated cell counts were estimated from reference gene primer amplification. Repertoires were generated with immunoSEQ multiplex PCR, while TCRdb's copy carries only in-frame clones and drops some. Clone size and the V and J calls come from that table; the DNA yielded D and trimming. The sample lists fewer than 350,000 clones, approximately 86% occurring once. Germline V gene sequence: CDR1 SGHAT, CDR2 FQNNGV. CDR3 length: 14 residues. V was trimmed by 6 bases and J by 6 bases, leaving 14 bases between them. The sequence was obtained from a man aged 35 to 55 with active or convalescent COVID-19. V gene TRBV11-2 combines with J gene TRBJ2-2, with D tentatively TRBD2 (6 bases). Sequenced material: peripheral blood. This CDR3 is CASSPTGVAGELFF. The CDR3 DNA reads as TGTGCCAGCAGTCCCACGGGGGTCGCCGGGGAGCTGTTTTTT.